These T cell receptor beta chains were read from a single sample in a study of identical twins. One entry per CDR3 protein results from TCRdb running MiXCR on the 5' RACE reads. The sample gives under 250,000 distinct CDR3 sequences, roughly 7.5% of which show up once; 5% to 6% is in the top ten. The data also belong to a second study, concerning yellow fever vaccine responses in identical twins.

The material sequenced was CD8+ T cells sorted from blood. These receptors were taken from a woman younger than 35 in good health. Both conserved end residues are part of each CDR3. The order of the fields is J gene, clone size, D gene, V gene, CDR3 protein, CDR3 DNA. The D gene is left open where the match is weak. Size is stated for part of the rows, as once, few or many counts, or as a class when the clone is expanded.

TRBJ1-1 | many | . | TRBV7-9 | CASDGTGPRTEAFF | TGTGCCAGCGATGGTACAGGGCCGAGGACTGAAGCTTTCTTT
TRBJ1-2 | many | TRBD1 | TRBV12-3/TRBV12-4 | CASSGQGSNYGYTF | TGTGCCAGCAGCGGACAGGGGTCGAACTATGGCTACACCTTC
TRBJ2-5 | . | . | TRBV5-1 | CASSLATGEETQYF | TGCGCCAGCAGCTTGGCGACAGGCGAAGAGACCCAGTACTTC
TRBJ1-1 | few | . | TRBV5-1 | CASSPAPGAGTEAFF | TGCGCCAGCAGCCCCGCCCCGGGGGCTGGAACTGAAGCTTTCTTT
TRBJ2-1 | many | TRBD2 | TRBV6-1 | CASSDRLADSYNEQFF | TGTGCCAGCAGTGACAGACTAGCGGACTCCTACAATGAGCAGTTCTTC
TRBJ2-3 | few | TRBD1 | TRBV12-3/TRBV12-4 | CASRSDRGTDTQYF | TGTGCCAGCAGATCGGACAGGGGCACAGATACGCAGTATTTT
TRBJ2-3 | many | . | TRBV5-1 | CASSLRQGQDTQYF | TGCGCCAGCAGCTTGCGCCAGGGACAAGATACGCAGTATTTT
TRBJ1-6 | . | . | TRBV2 | CASSARQVNSPLHF | TGTGCCAGCAGTGCACGACAGGTTAATTCACCCCTCCACTTT
TRBJ2-4 | . | . | TRBV7-8 | CASSYLGTVSSKNIQYF | TGTGCCAGCAGCTATTTAGGAACAGTCTCGTCCAAAAACATTCAGTACTTC
TRBJ1-1 | many | . | TRBV20-1 | CSASWTAAEAFF | TGCAGTGCTAGTTGGACAGCAGCTGAAGCTTTCTTT
TRBJ1-1 | many | . | TRBV5-5 | CASSLARGGTEAFF | TGTGCCAGCAGCTTGGCCAGGGGCGGAACTGAAGCTTTCTTT
TRBJ1-5 | many | TRBD1 | TRBV11-2 | CASSSETGQGGGMSNQPQHF | TGTGCCAGCAGCTCCGAAACCGGACAGGGCGGGGGTATGAGCAATCAGCCCCAGCATTTT
TRBJ2-5 | few | TRBD2 | TRBV27 | CASGPAGQETQYF | TGTGCCAGCGGGCCAGCGGGGCAAGAGACCCAGTACTTC
TRBJ2-7 | many | TRBD1 | TRBV29-1 | CSVEESGGQTYEQYF | TGCAGCGTTGAAGAATCTGGGGGACAGACCTACGAGCAGTACTTC
TRBJ1-6 | many | . | TRBV7-9 | CASRAPGLGDSPLHF | TGTGCCAGCAGGGCACCGGGACTGGGGGATTCACCCCTCCACTTT
TRBJ2-1 | . | . | TRBV7-6 | CASSSSHGRNEQFF | TGTGCCAGCAGCTCCAGTCACGGCCGCAATGAGCAGTTCTTC
TRBJ2-7 | once | . | TRBV6-6 | CASSYDGYEQYF | TGTGCCAGCAGTTACGACGGCTACGAGCAGTACTTC
TRBJ2-1 | many | . | TRBV10-3 | CAISESQGSDEQFF | TGTGCCATCAGTGAGAGTCAGGGCAGTGATGAGCAGTTCTTC
TRBJ2-1 | few | . | TRBV20-1 | CSARALGNEQFF | TGCAGTGCTAGGGCCCTCGGGAATGAGCAGTTCTTC
TRBJ2-7 | few | TRBD1 | TRBV10-3 | CAISVGTGGNEQYF | TGTGCCATCAGTGTGGGGACAGGGGGAAACGAGCAGTACTTC
TRBJ2-5 | . | . | TRBV7-9 | CASSLIERERGVETQYF | TGTGCCAGCAGCTTAATTGAACGGGAGAGGGGGGTAGAGACCCAGTACTTC
TRBJ2-1 | . | . | TRBV7-6 | CASTPSGSREQFF | TGTGCCAGCACCCCCAGTGGCTCCCGAGAGCAGTTCTTC
TRBJ1-6 | few | TRBD1 | TRBV5-1 | CASSYGQGNSPLHF | TGCGCCAGCAGCTACGGACAGGGTAATTCACCCCTCCACTTT
TRBJ1-1 | many | . | TRBV5-5 | CASSLGHTEAFF | TGTGCCAGCAGCTTGGGCCATACTGAAGCTTTCTTT
TRBJ1-2 | . | . | TRBV4-1 | CASSQESGTNYGYTF | TGCGCCAGCAGCCAAGAATCGGGGACTAACTATGGCTACACCTTC
TRBJ2-5 | . | . | TRBV7-6 | CASSLEGGYQETQYF | TGTGCCAGCAGCTTAGAAGGGGGGTACCAAGAGACCCAGTACTTC
TRBJ2-7 | few | . | TRBV20-1 | CSAREREQGEQYF | TGCAGTGCTAGAGAGAGGGAGCAGGGGGAGCAGTACTTC
TRBJ2-7 | few | TRBD2 | TRBV11-1 | CASSLALPGLAEYYEQYF | TGTGCCAGCAGCTTAGCGCTGCCGGGACTAGCGGAGTACTACGAGCAGTACTTC
TRBJ2-7 | . | . | TRBV5-5 | CASSLGPREAYEQYF | TGTGCCAGCAGCTTGGGTCCCCGGGAAGCCTACGAGCAGTACTTC
TRBJ2-1 | few | TRBD2 | TRBV20-1 | CSAPLAGGLYNEQFF | TGCAGTGCTCCCTTAGCGGGAGGGCTCTACAATGAGCAGTTCTTC
TRBJ2-5 | . | . | TRBV5-3 | CARSLGRQETQYF | TGTGCCAGGAGCCTGGGGCGGCAAGAGACCCAGTACTTC
TRBJ2-1 | few | TRBD2 | TRBV24-1 | CATQPGTSAYNEQFF | TGTGCCACCCAGCCCGGGACTAGCGCCTACAATGAGCAGTTCTTC
TRBJ1-1 | few | . | TRBV28 | CASSHYLGGNTEAFF | TGTGCCAGCAGTCACTACCTAGGCGGGAACACTGAAGCTTTCTTT
TRBJ1-1 | . | . | TRBV4-1 | CASSQEELWNTEAFF | TGCGCCAGCAGCCAAGAGGAGCTCTGGAACACTGAAGCTTTCTTT
TRBJ2-1 | few | TRBD2 | TRBV13 | CASSLPQLAGDLYNEQFF | TGTGCCAGCAGCTTACCCCAACTAGCGGGAGATCTCTACAATGAGCAGTTCTTC
TRBJ2-1 | . | TRBD1 | TRBV28 | CASNYRGPSYNEQFF | TGTGCCAGCAACTACAGGGGGCCTTCCTACAATGAGCAGTTCTTC
TRBJ2-1 | many | TRBD2 | TRBV18 | CASSPVPGLYYNEQFF | TGTGCCAGCTCACCCGTCCCGGGACTATACTACAATGAGCAGTTCTTC
TRBJ2-1 | many | . | TRBV12-3/TRBV12-4 | CASSLGLAQYNEQFF | TGTGCCAGCAGTTTAGGCCTAGCCCAGTACAATGAGCAGTTCTTC
TRBJ2-1 | many | . | TRBV2 | CASSAEGQSSYNEQFF | TGTGCCAGCAGTGCGGAGGGACAGAGCTCCTACAATGAGCAGTTCTTC
TRBJ2-5 | . | TRBD1 | TRBV4-2 | CASSQRDRGQETQYF | TGTGCCAGCAGCCAACGGGACAGGGGCCAAGAGACCCAGTACTTC
TRBJ2-3 | many | . | TRBV10-3 | CAISAVSTDTQYF | TGTGCCATCAGTGCTGTGAGCACAGATACGCAGTATTTT
TRBJ2-7 | few | TRBD1 | TRBV11-3 | CASSSGTGKSYEQYF | TGTGCCAGCAGCTCCGGGACAGGGAAGTCGTACGAGCAGTACTTC
TRBJ2-1 | many | . | TRBV12-3/TRBV12-4 | CASSPASVEQFF | TGTGCCAGCAGCCCCGCTAGCGTTGAGCAGTTCTTC
TRBJ2-3 | many | . | TRBV4-1 | CASSQGSGTDTQYF | TGCGCCAGCAGCCAAGGTTCGGGGACAGATACGCAGTATTTT
TRBJ2-2 | . | TRBD1 | TRBV9 | CASTDRGSTGELFF | TGTGCCAGCACCGACAGGGGGAGCACCGGGGAGCTGTTTTTT
TRBJ2-1 | many | . | TRBV9 | CASSVADGYNEQFF | TGTGCCAGCAGCGTAGCGGATGGTTACAATGAGCAGTTCTTC
TRBJ1-2 | . | . | TRBV2 | CASNLKGAGTGYTF | TGTGCCAGCAATCTAAAAGGGGCAGGTACGGGCTACACCTTC
TRBJ1-5 | few | TRBD1 | TRBV27 | CASSHQGDQPQHF | TGTGCCAGCAGTCACCAGGGGGATCAGCCCCAGCATTTT
TRBJ1-3 | few | . | TRBV5-5 | CASLRGANSGNTIYF | TGTGCCAGCCTTCGCGGGGCAAACTCTGGAAACACCATATATTTT
TRBJ2-5 | . | TRBD2 | TRBV7-8 | CASSSRGQAGGQETQYF | TGTGCCAGCAGCTCTCGAGGACAGGCGGGGGGGCAAGAGACCCAGTACTTC
TRBJ2-3 | . | . | TRBV5-1 | CASSLGGSRTDTQYF | TGCGCCAGCAGCTTGGGGGGTTCTCGTACAGATACGCAGTATTTT
TRBJ1-6 | . | . | TRBV12-3/TRBV12-4 | CASIETGIYNSPLHF | TGTGCCAGCATTGAAACTGGGATCTATAATTCACCCCTCCACTTT